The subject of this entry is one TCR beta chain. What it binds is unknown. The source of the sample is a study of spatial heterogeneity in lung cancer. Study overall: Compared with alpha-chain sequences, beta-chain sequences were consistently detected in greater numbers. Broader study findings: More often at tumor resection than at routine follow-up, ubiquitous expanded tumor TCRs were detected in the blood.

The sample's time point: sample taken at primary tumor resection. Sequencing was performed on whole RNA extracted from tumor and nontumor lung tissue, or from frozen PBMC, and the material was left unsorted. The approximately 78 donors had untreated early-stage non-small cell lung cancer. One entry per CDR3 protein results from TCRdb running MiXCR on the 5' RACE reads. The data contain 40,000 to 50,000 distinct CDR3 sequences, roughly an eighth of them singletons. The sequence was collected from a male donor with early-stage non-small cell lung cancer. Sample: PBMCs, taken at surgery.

CDR3 bases: TGTGCCAGCAGGGGCGCAGATACGCAGTATTTT. Translating gives CASRGADTQYF. The rearrangement links TRBV12-3 or TRBV12-4 to TRBJ2-3; D is ambiguous. The CDR3 consists of 11 residues. Trimming removed 6 bases at V and 4 bases at J, with 5 bases between.